The sequence of this T cell receptor beta chain was determined in a study of CD8 T cells in Susac syndrome. With random hexamers, roughly 0.5 to 1 ug RNA was reverse transcribed. TCR beta CDR3 was amplified by immunoSEQ multiplex PCR. This amplification extended across 54 Vbeta and 13 Jbeta segments. Each CDR3 protein is one row after TCRdb ran MiXCR on the immunoSEQ multiplex PCR reads. The data show 160,000 or so distinct CDR3 sequences, 92% seen once. TCR beta sequencing covered blood CD8+ and CD4+ T cells. Healthy donors served as the controls. They were matched for age and sex. While CD8+ and CD4+ T cells were isolated negatively, TEMRA cells were enriched by FACS. The CDR3 sequence is 13 residues long. Germline CDR1 is SQVTM and CDR2 is ANQGSEA. With V trimmed by 4 bases and J by 2 bases, 2 bases remained unmatched.

The gene calls are TRBV29-1 and TRBJ2-7; 10 nucleotides align to TRBD2. Sequenced material: CD4+ T cells from PBMCs. The source is a human donor in good health. CDR3 sequence reads: CSVGTSGTYEQYF. Written as DNA, the CDR3 is TGCAGCGTTGGGACTAGCGGTACCTACGAGCAGTACTTC.